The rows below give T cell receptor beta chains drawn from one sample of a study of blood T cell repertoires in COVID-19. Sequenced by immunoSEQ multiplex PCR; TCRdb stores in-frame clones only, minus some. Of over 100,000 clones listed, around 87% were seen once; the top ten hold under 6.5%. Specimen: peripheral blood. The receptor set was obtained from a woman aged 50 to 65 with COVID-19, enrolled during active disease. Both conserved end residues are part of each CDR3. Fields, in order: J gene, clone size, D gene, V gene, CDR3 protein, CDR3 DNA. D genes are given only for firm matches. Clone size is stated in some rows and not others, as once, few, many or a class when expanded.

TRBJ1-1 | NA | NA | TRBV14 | CASSQVAFPEAFF | TGTGCCAGCAGCCAAGTCGCGTTTCCTGAAGCTTTCTTT
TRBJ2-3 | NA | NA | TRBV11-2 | CASSLGISTDTQYF | TGTGCCAGCAGCTTAGGTATTAGCACAGATACGCAGTATTTT
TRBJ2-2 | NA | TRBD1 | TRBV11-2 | CASSAPGGWNTGELFF | TGTGCCAGCAGCGCCCCAGGGGGTTGGAACACCGGGGAGCTGTTTTTT
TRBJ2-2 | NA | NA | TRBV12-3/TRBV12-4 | CASTTGRTGELFF | TGTGCCAGTACGACAGGACGCACCGGGGAGCTGTTTTTT
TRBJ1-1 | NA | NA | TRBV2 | CASRADSGTEAFF | TGTGCCAGCAGGGCCGACAGTGGCACTGAAGCTTTCTTT
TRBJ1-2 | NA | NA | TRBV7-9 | CASSFGGVYGYTF | TGTGCCAGCAGCTTCGGCGGAGTCTATGGCTACACCTTC
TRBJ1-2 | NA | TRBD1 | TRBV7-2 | CASSSGQGFYGYTF | TGTGCCAGCAGCTCCGGACAGGGGTTCTATGGCTACACCTTC
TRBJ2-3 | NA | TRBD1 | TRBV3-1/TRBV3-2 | CASSQDRGKDTQYF | TGTGCCAGCAGCCAAGACAGGGGGAAAGATACGCAGTATTTT
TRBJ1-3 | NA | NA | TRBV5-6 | CASSLAAVSGNTIYF | TGTGCCAGCAGCTTGGCGGCGGTCTCTGGAAACACCATATATTTT
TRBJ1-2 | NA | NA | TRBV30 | CAWSVQSSGYTF | TGTGCCTGGAGTGTACAATCTTCCGGCTACACCTTC
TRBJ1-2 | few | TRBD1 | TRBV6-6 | CASSPPTGDYGYTF | TGTGCCAGCAGCCCACCAACAGGGGACTATGGCTACACCTTC
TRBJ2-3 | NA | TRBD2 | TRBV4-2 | CASSHPLAGGHRTQYF | TGTGCCAGCAGCCATCCATTAGCGGGGGGGCACCGGACGCAGTATTTT
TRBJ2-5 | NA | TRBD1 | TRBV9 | CASSPTGDQETQYF | TGTGCCAGCAGCCCAACAGGGGACCAAGAGACCCAGTACTTC
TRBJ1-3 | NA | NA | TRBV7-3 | CASSLSSGFGNTIYF | TGTGCCAGCAGCTTAAGTTCGGGATTCGGAAACACCATATATTTT
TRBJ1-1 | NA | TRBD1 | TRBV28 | CASNAGQGDTEAFF | TGTGCCAGCAACGCGGGACAGGGGGACACTGAAGCTTTCTTT
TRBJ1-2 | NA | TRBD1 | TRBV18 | CASSLGDSAYGYTF | TGTGCCAGCTCACTGGGGGACAGTGCCTATGGCTACACCTTC
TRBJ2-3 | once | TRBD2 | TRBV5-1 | CASSFSGAVGDTQYF | TGCGCCAGCAGCTTTAGCGGGGCGGTGGGGGATACGCAGTATTTT
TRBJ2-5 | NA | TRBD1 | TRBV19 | CASSRWTGEKTQYF | TGTGCCAGTAGTAGATGGACAGGGGAAAAGACCCAGTACTTC
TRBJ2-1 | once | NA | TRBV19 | CASSIGGGYYNEQFF | TGTGCCAGTAGTATAGGTGGGGGGTACTACAATGAGCAGTTCTTC
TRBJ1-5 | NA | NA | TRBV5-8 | CASSLLGPGERNQPQHF | TGTGCCAGCAGCTTGTTAGGGCCAGGGGAAAGGAATCAGCCCCAGCATTTT
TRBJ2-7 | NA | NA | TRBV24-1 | CATSAGYEQYF | TGTGCCACCAGTGCAGGGTACGAGCAGTACTTC
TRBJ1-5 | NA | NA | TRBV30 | CAWSVFRYGIISPQHF | TGTGCCTGGAGTGTATTTCGGTACGGGATAATCAGCCCCCAGCATTTT
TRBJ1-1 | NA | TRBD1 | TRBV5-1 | CASSSDPGQMNTEAFF | TGCGCCAGCAGCTCGGATCCGGGACAGATGAACACTGAAGCTTTCTTT
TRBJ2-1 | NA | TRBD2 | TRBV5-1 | CASSRASGSSYNEQFF | TGCGCCAGCAGCCGAGCTAGCGGAAGCTCCTACAATGAGCAGTTCTTC
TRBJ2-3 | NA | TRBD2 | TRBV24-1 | CATSDTRGETDTQYF | TGTGCCACCAGTGATACACGGGGGGAGACAGATACGCAGTATTTT
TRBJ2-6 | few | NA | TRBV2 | CASSVSGTGLASGTSGANVLTF | TGTGCCAGCAGTGTCTCCGGGACAGGGCTCGCTAGCGGGACCTCTGGGGCCAACGTCCTGACTTTC
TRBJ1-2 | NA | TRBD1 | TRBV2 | CASATGGSYGYTF | TGTGCCAGCGCGACAGGGGGGAGCTATGGCTACACCTTC
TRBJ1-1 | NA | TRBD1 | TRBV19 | CASSKTGTVNTEAFF | TGTGCCAGTAGTAAAACCGGGACAGTGAACACTGAAGCTTTCTTT